The rows below give T cell receptor beta chains drawn from one sample of a study of beta chain features in type 1 diabetes. The repertoire was sequenced with immunoSEQ multiplex PCR; TCRdb's copy has only in-frame clones and lacks some. Of about 650,000 clones listed, 12% are singletons. Sequencing was done on a sample of naive CD4+ T cells from blood. The receptors here all came from a man aged 25-45 years with type 1 diabetes. Each CDR3 is given with its conserved first and last residue. Fields, in order: V gene, D gene, J gene, clone size, CDR3 protein, CDR3 DNA. D genes are given only for firm matches. Not every row has a clone size; where given, it reads once, few, many or a size class.

V: TRBV7-9
D: NA
J: TRBJ1-3
size: few
CDR3: CASSLADWQVVSGNTIYF
DNA: TGTGCCAGCAGCTTAGCCGATTGGCAGGTCGTCTCTGGAAACACCATATATTTT

V: TRBV5-1
D: NA
J: TRBJ2-7
size: NA
CDR3: CASSLEQVTYEQYF
DNA: TGCGCCAGCAGCTTGGAACAGGTGACCTACGAGCAGTACTTC

V: TRBV5-4
D: NA
J: TRBJ2-1
size: NA
CDR3: CASSSSGTNEQFF
DNA: TGTGCCAGCAGCTCGTCTGGGACGAATGAGCAGTTCTTC

V: TRBV29-1
D: NA
J: TRBJ2-1
size: NA
CDR3: CSVVTSLSYNEQFF
DNA: TGCAGCGTTGTTACTAGCCTGTCCTACAATGAGCAGTTCTTC

V: TRBV9
D: NA
J: TRBJ2-2
size: NA
CDR3: CASSAPHITGELFF
DNA: TGTGCCAGCAGCGCACCACACATCACCGGGGAGCTGTTTTTT

V: TRBV29-1
D: NA
J: TRBJ2-1
size: NA
CDR3: CSVERSYNEQFF
DNA: TGCAGCGTTGAACGCAGTTACAATGAGCAGTTCTTC

V: TRBV6-5
D: NA
J: TRBJ2-3
size: NA
CDR3: CASRQGGDTQYF
DNA: TGTGCCAGCAGGCAGGGAGGAGATACGCAGTATTTT

V: TRBV13
D: NA
J: TRBJ1-5
size: few
CDR3: CASSLGQVGQPQHF
DNA: TGTGCCAGCAGCTTAGGGCAGGTGGGACAGCCCCAGCATTTT

V: TRBV9
D: NA
J: TRBJ2-5
size: few
CDR3: CASSVGGIQETQYF
DNA: TGTGCCAGCAGCGTAGGAGGGATCCAAGAGACCCAGTACTTC

V: TRBV10-3
D: NA
J: TRBJ1-6
size: NA
CDR3: CAISRTADNSPLHF
DNA: TGTGCCATCAGTAGGACAGCAGATAATTCACCCCTCCACTTT

V: TRBV18
D: TRBD1
J: TRBJ2-2
size: NA
CDR3: CASSLPGTGGTGELFF
DNA: TGTGCCAGCTCACTCCCCGGGACAGGGGGCACCGGGGAGCTGTTTTTT

V: TRBV30
D: NA
J: TRBJ2-1
size: NA
CDR3: CAWTIIDSNNERFF
DNA: TGTGCCTGGACAATAATTGACAGTAACAATGAGCGGTTCTTC

V: TRBV7-2
D: NA
J: TRBJ2-3
size: NA
CDR3: CASSYRLVVPDTQYF
DNA: TGTGCCAGCAGCTATAGGCTAGTGGTCCCAGATACGCAGTATTTT

V: TRBV7-9
D: NA
J: TRBJ1-1
size: few
CDR3: CASSLVNVVNTEAFF
DNA: TGTGCCAGCAGCTTAGTTAATGTGGTCAACACTGAAGCTTTCTTT

V: TRBV6-5
D: TRBD1
J: TRBJ2-1
size: few
CDR3: CASSWDRNLYNEQFF
DNA: TGTGCCAGCAGTTGGGACAGAAACCTATACAATGAGCAGTTCTTC

V: TRBV7-2
D: TRBD1
J: TRBJ1-2
size: few
CDR3: CASSNRQGRDGYTF
DNA: TGTGCCAGCAGCAACAGACAGGGTCGCGATGGCTACACCTTC

V: TRBV28
D: NA
J: TRBJ2-7
size: NA
CDR3: CASSLTAELLPGGF
DNA: TGTGCCAGCAGTCTGACAGCTGAGTTGCTCCCCGGGGGCTTC

V: TRBV27
D: NA
J: TRBJ2-3
size: NA
CDR3: CASFKRGADTQYF
DNA: TGTGCCTCCTTCAAGAGGGGGGCAGATACGCAGTATTTT

V: TRBV7-2
D: NA
J: TRBJ1-2
size: few
CDR3: CASSLGWGNYGYTF
DNA: TGTGCCAGCAGCTTAGGCTGGGGCAACTATGGCTACACCTTC

V: TRBV4-3
D: NA
J: TRBJ1-1
size: NA
CDR3: CASSQGVMNTEAFF
DNA: TGCGCCAGCAGCCAAGGGGTCATGAACACTGAAGCTTTCTTT

V: TRBV29-1
D: NA
J: TRBJ2-7
size: few
CDR3: CSVREARERSEQYF
DNA: TGCAGCGTTCGAGAGGCACGGGAACGGTCTGAGCAGTACTTC

V: TRBV2
D: NA
J: TRBJ1-4
size: NA
CDR3: CASGRVRDEKLFF
DNA: TGTGCCAGCGGCAGGGTTCGCGATGAAAAACTGTTTTTT

V: TRBV7-2
D: TRBD1
J: TRBJ1-6
size: few
CDR3: CASSPGGSFMALHF
DNA: TGTGCCAGCAGCCCAGGGGGGTCTTTCATGGCCCTCCACTTT

V: TRBV15
D: NA
J: TRBJ1-2
size: NA
CDR3: CATSRGGESVGYTF
DNA: TGTGCCACCAGCAGAGGAGGGGAGTCGGTTGGCTACACCTTC

V: TRBV30
D: TRBD1
J: TRBJ1-5
size: NA
CDR3: CAWTEDRAVGNQPQHF
DNA: TGTGCCTGGACCGAGGACAGGGCCGTTGGCAATCAGCCCCAGCATTTT

V: TRBV7-2
D: NA
J: TRBJ2-7
size: NA
CDR3: CASSLGDASPHEQYF
DNA: TGTGCCAGCAGCTTAGGGGACGCCTCGCCCCACGAGCAGTACTTC

V: TRBV6-1
D: NA
J: TRBJ1-1
size: few
CDR3: CASRDGPLAFF
DNA: TGTGCCAGCAGAGATGGGCCATTAGCTTTCTTT

V: TRBV11-2
D: NA
J: TRBJ1-2
size: NA
CDR3: CASSIGQANYGYTF
DNA: TGTGCCAGCAGCATCGGACAAGCAAACTATGGCTACACCTTC

V: TRBV28
D: TRBD1
J: TRBJ2-7
size: few
CDR3: CASSLGQGALSSYEQYF
DNA: TGTGCCAGCAGTTTGGGGCAGGGGGCCCTGAGCTCCTACGAGCAGTACTTC

V: TRBV7-9
D: NA
J: TRBJ2-3
size: NA
CDR3: CASSLVGYRGPTDTQYF
DNA: TGTGCCAGCAGCTTAGTCGGGTATAGGGGCCCCACAGATACGCAGTATTTT

V: TRBV7-9
D: NA
J: TRBJ1-5
size: few
CDR3: CASSAGRVGNQPQHF
DNA: TGTGCCAGCAGCGCGGGGAGGGTTGGGAATCAGCCCCAGCATTTT

V: TRBV7-6
D: TRBD1
J: TRBJ1-5
size: NA
CDR3: CASSPGTGALPQHF
DNA: TGTGCCAGCAGCCCCGGGACAGGGGCGCTACCCCAGCATTTT

V: TRBV28
D: TRBD1
J: TRBJ2-3
size: few
CDR3: CASSAIGDSFRNTQYF
DNA: TGTGCCAGCAGTGCCATAGGGGACAGTTTCAGGAATACGCAGTATTTT

V: TRBV18
D: NA
J: TRBJ1-1
size: NA
CDR3: CASSPPEREAFF
DNA: TGTGCCAGCTCACCACCAGAACGCGAAGCTTTCTTT

V: TRBV18
D: NA
J: TRBJ1-3
size: few
CDR3: CASSPPDTNSGNTIYF
DNA: TGTGCCAGCTCACCACCGGACACAAACTCTGGAAACACCATATATTTT

V: TRBV29-1
D: NA
J: TRBJ2-1
size: NA
CDR3: CSVEEQGSVRNEQFF
DNA: TGCAGCGTTGAAGAGCAGGGTAGCGTGAGGAATGAGCAGTTCTTC

V: TRBV9
D: TRBD1
J: TRBJ2-2
size: NA
CDR3: CASSVGPGQGVTGELFF
DNA: TGTGCCAGCAGCGTAGGTCCCGGGCAGGGGGTCACCGGGGAGCTGTTTTTT

V: TRBV5-1
D: TRBD1
J: TRBJ2-1
size: few
CDR3: CASSRTGGESSYNEQFF
DNA: TGCGCCAGCAGCCGGACAGGGGGCGAATCATCCTACAATGAGCAGTTCTTC

V: TRBV4-1
D: TRBD2
J: TRBJ2-1
size: few
CDR3: CASSQDPSGVLVAEQFF
DNA: TGCGCCAGCAGCCAAGATCCTAGCGGGGTGCTTGTGGCTGAGCAGTTCTTC

V: TRBV25-1
D: NA
J: TRBJ1-2
size: NA
CDR3: CASSEYPEWGYTF
DNA: TGTGCCAGCAGTGAATATCCAGAGTGGGGCTACACCTTC

V: TRBV5-6
D: NA
J: TRBJ2-7
size: NA
CDR3: CASRRRADEQYF
DNA: TGTGCCAGCAGGCGCAGGGCCGACGAGCAGTACTTC

V: TRBV10-3
D: NA
J: TRBJ2-3
size: NA
CDR3: CAISPGLRADTQYF
DNA: TGTGCCATCAGTCCGGGCCTCAGGGCAGATACGCAGTATTTT

V: TRBV30
D: NA
J: TRBJ1-3
size: many
CDR3: CAWSVAGNTIYF
DNA: TGTGCCTGGAGTGTAGCGGGAAACACCATATATTTT

V: TRBV7-7
D: TRBD2
J: TRBJ2-5
size: few
CDR3: CASSQTTGGQETQYF
DNA: TGTGCCAGCAGCCAGACTACGGGGGGGCAAGAGACCCAGTACTTC

V: TRBV29-1
D: NA
J: TRBJ2-2
size: few
CDR3: CSVAEDTNTGELFF
DNA: TGCAGCGTTGCCGAGGACACGAACACCGGGGAGCTGTTTTTT

V: TRBV7-9
D: NA
J: TRBJ2-7
size: few
CDR3: CASSRQDPYEQYF
DNA: TGTGCCAGCAGCCGACAGGATCCCTACGAGCAGTACTTC